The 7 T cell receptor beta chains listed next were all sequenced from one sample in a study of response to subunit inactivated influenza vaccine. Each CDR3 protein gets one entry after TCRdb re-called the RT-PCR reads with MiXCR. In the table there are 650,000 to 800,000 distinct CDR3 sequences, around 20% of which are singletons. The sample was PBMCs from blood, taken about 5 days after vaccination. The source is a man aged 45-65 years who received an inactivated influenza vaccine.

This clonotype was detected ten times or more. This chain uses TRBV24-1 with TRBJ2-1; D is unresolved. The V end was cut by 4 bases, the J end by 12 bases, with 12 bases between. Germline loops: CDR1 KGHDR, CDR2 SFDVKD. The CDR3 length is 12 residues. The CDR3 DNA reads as TGTGCCACCAGTGACTTCCAAGACATGCAGTTCTTC. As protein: CATSDFQDMQFF.

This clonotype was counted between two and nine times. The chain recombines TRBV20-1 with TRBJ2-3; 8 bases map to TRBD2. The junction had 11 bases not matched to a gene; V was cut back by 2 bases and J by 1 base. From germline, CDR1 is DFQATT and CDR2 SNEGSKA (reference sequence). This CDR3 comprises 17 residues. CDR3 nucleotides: TGCAGTGCTAGAACCCCTAGCGGGTGGGATGGCACAGATACGCAGTATTTT. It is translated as CSARTPSGWDGTDTQYF.

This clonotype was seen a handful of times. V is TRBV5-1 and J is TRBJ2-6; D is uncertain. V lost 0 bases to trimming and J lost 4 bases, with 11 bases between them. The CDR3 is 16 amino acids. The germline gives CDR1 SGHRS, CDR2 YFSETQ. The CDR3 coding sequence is TGCGCCAGCAGCTTGGGGGGAAGCTACGGGGCCAACGTCCTGACTTTC. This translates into CASSLGGSYGANVLTF.

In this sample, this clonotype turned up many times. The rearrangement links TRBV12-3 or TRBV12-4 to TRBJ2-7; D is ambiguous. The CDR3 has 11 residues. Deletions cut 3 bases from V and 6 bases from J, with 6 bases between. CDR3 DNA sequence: TGTGCCAGCAGTTTTACCGGCGAGCAGTACTTC. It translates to CASSFTGEQYF.

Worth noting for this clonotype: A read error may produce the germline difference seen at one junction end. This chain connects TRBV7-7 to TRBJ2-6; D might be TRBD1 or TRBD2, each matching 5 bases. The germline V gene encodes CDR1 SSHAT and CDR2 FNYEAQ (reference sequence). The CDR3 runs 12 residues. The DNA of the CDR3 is TGTGCTAGCAGCTCAACAGGAGGCGTCCTGACTTTC. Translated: CASSSTGGVLTF.

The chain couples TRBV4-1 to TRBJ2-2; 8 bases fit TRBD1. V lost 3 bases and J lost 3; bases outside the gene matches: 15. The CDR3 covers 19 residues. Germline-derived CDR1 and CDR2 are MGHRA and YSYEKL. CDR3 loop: CASSHAGAGGRIHTGELFF. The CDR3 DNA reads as TGCGCCAGCAGCCACGCAGGAGCAGGGGGCAGGATCCACACCGGGGAGCTGTTTTTT.

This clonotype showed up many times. In DNA form, the CDR3 reads TGTGCCAGCAGTTTAATCGGGACAGGGGGATACGAGCAGTACTTC. Translation: CASSLIGTGGYEQYF. The chain uses TRBV27 and TRBJ2-7; 11 bases align to TRBD1. V dropped 2 bases and J dropped 4; count of bases not matched to a gene: 4. This CDR3 is 15 amino acids long. Germline CDR1 MNHEY, CDR2 SMNVEV (reference sequence).